Detailed here is one TCR beta chain. The antigen is not known. The record originates from a study of OX40 agonist ivuxolimab in advanced cancers. The wider study: Each dose-escalation patient presented with hepatocellular carcinoma, melanoma, renal cell or head and neck cancer. Regarding the study as a whole: Averaging showed that CD8+ T cells had more expanded clones than CD4+ did. Partial responders at 0.1-3.0 mg/kg showed near-lowest clonal expansion.

Using immunoSEQ multiplex PCR, the repertoire was profiled, and TCRdb retains in-frame clones only, with some absent. This table holds almost 70,000 clones, about nine tenths found once. A history of autoimmune disease or systemic immunosuppression excluded patients. Sample: CD4+ or CD8+ T cells sorted from blood, taken in a trial of the OX40 agonist ivuxolimab. This TCR derives from an adult with an advanced solid tumor such as melanoma, head and neck, liver or kidney cancer.

CDR3 sequence reads: CASGLMTGHTEAFF. CDR3 DNA: TGTGCTAGTGGTTTAATGACCGGCCACACTGAAGCTTTCTTT. V is TRBV12-5 and J is TRBJ1-1, with D hard to call. V lost 3 bases to trimming and J lost 3 bases, with 11 bases between them. CDR3 length equals 14 residues. Germline V gene lookup returns CDR1 LGHNT and CDR2 FRNRAP.